What follows is one T cell receptor (beta chain) and its context. In the study's own analysis: From reference gene primer amplification, estimates of nucleated cell counts were derived. The repertoire was sequenced with immunoSEQ multiplex PCR; TCRdb's copy has only in-frame clones and lacks some. V, J and clone size are taken as reported in that table, and D and trimming were inferred from the DNA itself. This sample has more than 150,000 clones, with roughly 84% found just once. This record comes from a study of blood T cell repertoires in COVID-19. The overall study: Sites in the United States, Italy and Spain provided acute and convalescent COVID-19 samples. T cells, B-cell-depleted T cells, or PBMCs provided the cDNA or gDNA that served as material.

Sequencing used peripheral blood. This clonotype was obtained from a woman of 80 years or more with acute or convalescent COVID-19.

The CDR3 region is CASSPYRGHAFF. CDR3 in DNA: TGTGCCAGCTCACCGTACAGGGGGCATGCTTTCTTT. The rearrangement joins TRBV18 to TRBJ1-1, with 9 bases identical to TRBD1. CDR3 length: 12 amino acids. The ends lost 3 bases at V and 11 bases at J; junction bases unmatched: 4. From germline, CDR1 is KGHSH and CDR2 LQKENI.